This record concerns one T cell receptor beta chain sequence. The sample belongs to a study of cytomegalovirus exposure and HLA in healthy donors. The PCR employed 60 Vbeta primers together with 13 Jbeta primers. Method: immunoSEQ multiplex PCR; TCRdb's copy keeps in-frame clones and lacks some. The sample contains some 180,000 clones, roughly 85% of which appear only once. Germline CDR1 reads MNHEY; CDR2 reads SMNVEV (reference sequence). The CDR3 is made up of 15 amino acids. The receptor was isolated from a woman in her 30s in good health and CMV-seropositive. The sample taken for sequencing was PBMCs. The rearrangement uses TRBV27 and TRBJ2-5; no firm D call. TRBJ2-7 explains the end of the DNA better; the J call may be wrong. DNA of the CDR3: TGTGCCAGCAGCCCCACTTCGTATGCGCCCTACGAGCAGTACTTC. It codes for CASSPTSYAPYEQYF.